The present T cell receptor (beta chain) was sequenced within a study of cytomegalovirus exposure and HLA in healthy donors. Study conclusions and caveats: Most of the CMV-associated TCR beta chains (in a later analysis) appeared to be HLA-restricted. An analysis was carried out at a later point. It showed that HLA-associated TCR beta chains were more clonally expanded than equally common non-associated chains. Researchers had no immune exposure information except CMV serostatus available. Differences between HLA loci emerged in a later analysis of TCR association rates, with DRB1 most and HLA-C fewest.

Researchers ran the PCR with 60 Vbeta and 13 Jbeta primers. Sequencing used immunoSEQ multiplex PCR; TCRdb keeps in-frame clones, though not all of them. The repertoire holds 150,000 to 200,000 clones, with about four fifths as singletons. CDR1 is MNHNS and CDR2 is SASEGT in the germline V gene. This CDR3 contains 13 residues. V lost 7 bases and J 4 bases, leaving 13 bases between the germline ends. Turning to this clone: What it recognizes is unknown.

This clonotype was obtained from a young woman in good health and CMV-seronegative. The chain joins TRBV6-1 to TRBJ1-1; D possibly corresponds to TRBD1 (6 bases). The specimen sequenced was PBMCs. The CDR3 coding sequence is TGTGCCAGCATCAAAGGGGACATCACTGAAGCTTTCTTT. It codes for CASIKGDITEAFF.